The rows below give T cell receptor beta chains drawn from one sample of a study of blood T cell repertoires in COVID-19. The protocol was immunoSEQ multiplex PCR, while the TCRdb copy is restricted to in-frame clones and leaves out a portion. The table lists some 96,000 clones, around four fifths of them singletons. Specimen: peripheral blood. These receptor sequences come from a man aged 45-60 years with active or convalescent COVID-19. Both conserved end residues are part of each CDR3. The order of the fields is D gene, J gene, V gene, clone size, CDR3 protein, CDR3 DNA. A D gene is named only where the DNA matches it firmly. Rows give clone size only sometimes, using once, few, many, or a class for an expanded clone.

>TRBD1|TRBJ1-1|TRBV3-1/TRBV3-2|-
CASSLLPQGAKTEAFF
TGTGCCAGCAGCCTTCTACCACAGGGGGCAAAGACTGAAGCTTTCTTT
>TRBD1|TRBJ1-2|TRBV11-2|-
CASSVDRGYATF
TGTGCCAGCAGCGTAGACAGGGGTTACGCCACCTTC
>-|TRBJ2-7|TRBV29-1|-
CSVGGAGVSYEQYF
TGCAGCGTAGGGGGGGCAGGCGTCTCCTACGAGCAGTACTTC
>-|TRBJ1-1|TRBV5-6|-
CASSLEQNTEAFF
TGTGCCAGCAGCTTGGAACAAAACACTGAAGCTTTCTTT
>-|TRBJ2-2|TRBV11-3|-
CASRLGRGSPSSTGELFF
TGTGCCAGCAGACTAGGACGTGGGTCTCCCTCGAGCACCGGGGAGCTGTTTTTT
>-|TRBJ1-5|TRBV28|-
CASSLPQISNQPQHF
TGTGCCAGCAGTTTACCACAGATTAGCAATCAGCCCCAGCATTTT
>TRBD2|TRBJ2-5|TRBV12-5|-
CASSLSGSLETQYF
TGTGCTAGTAGCCTTAGCGGGAGCCTGGAAACCCAGTACTTC
>-|TRBJ1-6|TRBV7-8|-
CASSLSRFSYNSPLHF
TGTGCCAGCAGCTTATCGAGGTTCTCCTATAATTCACCCCTCCACTTT
>TRBD2|TRBJ2-1|TRBV28|-
CASSYGGRTLWLFF
TGTGCCAGCAGTTACGGCGGGAGAACCCTCTGGCTGTTCTTC
>TRBD2|TRBJ2-5|TRBV7-9|-
CASSLLAGAETQYF
TGTGCCAGCAGCTTACTAGCGGGAGCGGAGACCCAGTACTTC
>TRBD2|TRBJ2-5|TRBV5-1|-
CASSSGAGGRETQYF
TGCGCCAGCAGCTCGGGCGCGGGGGGAAGGGAGACCCAGTACTTC
>-|TRBJ1-3|TRBV12-3/TRBV12-4|-
CASKTGPGNTIYF
TGTGCCAGCAAAACAGGGCCCGGAAACACCATATATTTT
>-|TRBJ1-4|TRBV25-1|-
CASSEWGATNEKLFF
TGTGCCAGCAGTGAATGGGGGGCAACTAATGAAAAACTGTTTTTT
>-|TRBJ2-5|TRBV24-1|once
CATSETPQETQYF
TGTGCCACCAGTGAAACTCCTCAAGAGACCCAGTACTTC
>-|TRBJ1-1|TRBV3-1/TRBV3-2|many
CASSYYPTGLNTEAFF
TGTGCCAGCAGCTACTACCCCACAGGGCTGAACACTGAAGCTTTCTTT
>-|TRBJ2-7|TRBV10-3|-
CAISEESGALVEQYF
TGTGCCATCAGTGAAGAAAGTGGGGCCTTGGTCGAGCAGTACTTC
>-|TRBJ2-5|TRBV2|-
CASSDGGVGMETQYF
TGTGCCAGCAGTGATGGAGGGGTGGGGATGGAGACCCAGTACTTC
>-|TRBJ2-7|TRBV27|-
CASSLSMGRGEQYF
TGTGCCAGCAGTTTGAGCATGGGTCGGGGCGAGCAGTACTTC
>-|TRBJ1-2|TRBV7-9|-
CASSFSGGYTF
TGTGCCAGCAGCTTTTCTGGCGGCTACACCTTC
>TRBD2|TRBJ2-7|TRBV3-1/TRBV3-2|few
CASSQAALAGRYEQYF
TGTGCCAGCAGCCAAGCGGCCCTAGCGGGGCGTTACGAGCAGTACTTC
>-|TRBJ2-1|TRBV10-3|-
CAISESTPGIEQFF
TGTGCCATCAGTGAGTCGACCCCAGGGATCGAGCAGTTCTTC
>-|TRBJ1-1|TRBV11-3|-
CASSLDEGEGKAFF
TGTGCCAGCAGCTTAGATGAGGGGGAAGGGAAAGCTTTCTTT
>-|TRBJ1-5|TRBV3-1/TRBV3-2|-
CASSPEVHNQPQHF
TGTGCCAGCAGCCCGGAGGTCCACAATCAGCCCCAGCATTTT
>-|TRBJ2-2|TRBV6-5|-
CASSYSQGGELFF
TGTGCCAGCAGTTACTCTCAGGGCGGGGAGCTGTTTTTT
>-|TRBJ1-2|TRBV3-1/TRBV3-2|-
CASSQIDGDHGYTF
TGTGCCAGCAGCCAAATTGACGGAGACCATGGCTACACCTTC
>TRBD1|TRBJ1-5|TRBV25-1|-
CASSASTGLGNQPQHF
TGTGCCAGCAGTGCCTCGACAGGGTTGGGCAATCAGCCCCAGCATTTT
>-|TRBJ1-4|TRBV18|-
CASSPMVIQQYREREKLFF
TGTGCCAGCTCACCAATGGTAATCCAGCAGTACAGGGAGCGAGAAAAACTGTTTTTT
>TRBD2|TRBJ2-3|TRBV2|-
CASTIAGVGDTQYF
TGTGCCAGCACAATAGCGGGAGTAGGAGATACGCAGTATTTT
>-|TRBJ2-2|TRBV19|-
CASSILLGEGELFF
TGTGCCAGTAGTATTCTTCTTGGGGAGGGGGAGCTGTTTTTT
>-|TRBJ1-2|TRBV30|-
CAWSVEGRTNYGYTF
TGTGCCTGGAGTGTAGAGGGCAGGACTAACTATGGCTACACCTTC
>TRBD1|TRBJ2-2|TRBV9|-
CASSVGTGLNTGELFF
TGTGCCAGCAGCGTGGGGACAGGGTTGAACACCGGGGAGCTGTTTTTT
>TRBD1|TRBJ1-4|TRBV9|-
CASSRGLVTNEKLFF
TGTGCCAGCAGCAGGGGGCTGGTTACTAATGAAAAACTGTTTTTT
>TRBD1|TRBJ2-1|TRBV6-5|-
CASSFADRGNEQFF
TGTGCCAGCAGTTTCGCGGACAGGGGAAATGAGCAGTTCTTC
>-|TRBJ1-3|TRBV7-9|-
CASIDSGGNTIYF
TGTGCCAGCATCGACTCGGGAGGAAACACCATATATTTT
>TRBD1|TRBJ1-5|TRBV11-2|few
CASSPSGTVNQPQHF
TGTGCCAGCAGCCCTTCCGGGACAGTCAATCAGCCCCAGCATTTT
>TRBD1|TRBJ2-7|TRBV7-9|-
CASSSQGQGNYEQYF
TGTGCCAGCAGCTCCCAGGGACAGGGGAACTACGAGCAGTACTTC
>-|TRBJ1-1|TRBV5-1|-
CASWEGTGNTEAFF
TGCGCCAGCTGGGAGGGGACTGGCAACACTGAAGCTTTCTTT
>-|TRBJ2-2|TRBV7-6|-
CASSLNTASGTGELFF
TGTGCCAGCAGCTTAAATACCGCCAGCGGCACCGGGGAGCTGTTTTTT
>TRBD2|TRBJ2-1|TRBV5-1|-
CASSLSGLAGVYNEQFF
TGCGCCAGCAGCTTGTCAGGACTAGCGGGAGTTTACAATGAGCAGTTCTTC
>TRBD2|TRBJ2-1|TRBV25-1|-
CASSEWGREGGNEQFF
TGTGCCAGCAGTGAATGGGGGAGGGAGGGAGGCAATGAGCAGTTCTTC
>-|TRBJ2-1|TRBV7-2|-
CASSLSPGSNEQFF
TGTGCCAGCAGCTTATCGCCGGGGAGCAATGAGCAGTTCTTC
>-|TRBJ1-6|TRBV27|-
CASSLRVWDNSPLHF
TGTGCCAGCAGTCTACGGGTCTGGGATAATTCACCCCTCCACTTT
>TRBD1|TRBJ1-2|TRBV28|-
CASSFGGQGANYGYTF
TGTGCCAGCAGTTTTGGAGGACAGGGGGCTAACTATGGCTACACCTTC
>TRBD2|TRBJ2-7|TRBV29-1|-
CSVGLAGDSYEQYF
TGCAGCGTTGGTCTAGCGGGAGACTCCTACGAGCAGTACTTC
>-|TRBJ1-1|TRBV20-1|-
CSARVATEAFF
TGCAGTGCTCGGGTAGCCACTGAAGCTTTCTTT
>TRBD1|TRBJ2-7|TRBV3-1/TRBV3-2|once
CASSQGPGQVREQYF
TGTGCCAGCAGCCAAGGTCCGGGACAGGTACGGGAGCAGTACTTC
>TRBD2|TRBJ2-5|TRBV10-3|-
CAISEGTSGIVETQYF
TGTGCCATCAGTGAGGGGACTAGCGGGATTGTCGAGACCCAGTACTTC
>-|TRBJ2-1|TRBV4-1|-
CASSQVEGLITNEQFF
TGCGCCAGCAGCCAAGTAGAGGGACTGATTACCAATGAGCAGTTCTTC
>TRBD2|TRBJ2-5|TRBV7-3|-
CASSLYASGETQYF
TGTGCCAGCAGCTTATATGCTAGCGGAGAGACCCAGTACTTC
>TRBD1|TRBJ2-2|TRBV30|-
CAWSLRQGANTGELFF
TGTGCCTGGAGTCTCCGACAGGGGGCGAACACCGGGGAGCTGTTTTTT
>-|TRBJ2-1|TRBV11-3|-
CASSADGTSYNEQFF
TGTGCCAGCAGCGCCGACGGGACATCTTACAATGAGCAGTTCTTC
>TRBD1|TRBJ2-5|TRBV11-2|-
CASSNSRGLGTGGPKTQYF
TGTGCCAGCAGCAATTCTAGAGGGCTAGGGACAGGGGGGCCAAAGACCCAGTACTTC
>-|TRBJ1-1|TRBV10-3|-
CAISEGEGSEAFF
TGTGCCATCAGTGAGGGGGAGGGCAGTGAAGCTTTCTTT